These T cell receptor beta chains were read from a single sample in a study of blood T cell repertoires in COVID-19. Using immunoSEQ multiplex PCR, the repertoire was profiled, and TCRdb retains in-frame clones only, with some absent. The data contain some 250,000 clones, about four fifths of them singletons. Sequenced: peripheral blood. The receptors shown here come from a woman between 18 and 30 years old with acute or convalescent COVID-19. CDR3s leave out the opening cysteine and the closing phenylalanine or tryptophan. A D gene is named only where the DNA matches it firmly.

v_call d_call cdr3_aa
TRBV29-1 . SVRRSAPNYGYT
TRBV19 . ASSILSSTDTQY
TRBV7-9 TRBD1 ASSLGQPGGSYNEQF
TRBV6-1 . ASSSQGKGNQPQH
TRBV2 TRBD1 ASMRTGVAETQY
TRBV5-5 TRBD1 ASSPRDRVSYGYT
TRBV6-2/TRBV6-3 TRBD2 ASSPGTSGRNFGYEQY
TRBV11-3 TRBD2 ASSLDLSTRVAGVPFSYNEQF
TRBV9 . ASSPRGYSYNEQF
TRBV5-6 . ASSTEGEQY
TRBV9 . ASSVTGGSNTEAF
TRBV18 TRBD1 ASSPGQGETQY
TRBV30 . AWSSQVNYGYT
TRBV3-1/TRBV3-2 TRBD1 ASSQTGTGVSGANVLT
TRBV2 . ASSDPSGWGSTGELF
TRBV11-3 TRBD1 ASTTGGAISGNTIY
TRBV6-2/TRBV6-3 . ASSYLGVPAYEQY
TRBV5-8 TRBD2 ASSAGLAVQETQY
TRBV6-6 TRBD2 ASSPTSGGYNEQF
TRBV5-1 . ASSAGTSYYEQY
TRBV24-1 . ATSDLGNNEQF
TRBV5-6 TRBD2 ASSLTTSGSILYEQY
TRBV6-5 . ASSYTGLSNTEAF
TRBV13 TRBD1 ASRIDRASAAF
TRBV29-1 . SVVDSLNQPQH
TRBV6-5 . ASSKSSLYEQY
TRBV3-1/TRBV3-2 TRBD2 ASSQDGGKQETQY
TRBV11-2 . ASSLGRSYGGYT
TRBV6-2/TRBV6-3 . ASSYGPLGNTGELF
TRBV7-9 TRBD1 ASSRRDRDEKLF
TRBV10-1 TRBD2 ASSESGRGGSDYEQY
TRBV7-2 . ASSLAQGPYEQY
TRBV11-3 TRBD2 ASSLDQGGSSRVGEQF
TRBV7-9 . ASSPRGYEQY
TRBV15 . ATSIRQASGTEAF
TRBV5-1 . ASSVAGTQSYEQY
TRBV6-5 TRBD1 ASSSYQGAPGELF
TRBV7-2 TRBD1 ASSRQGAGNTIY
TRBV5-6 . ASSLGLGFYEQY
TRBV7-2 TRBD2 ASSRTGTSDYEQY
TRBV3-1/TRBV3-2 . ASSQVSSGAYEQY
TRBV11-3 TRBD2 ASSLDSGSFNEQF
TRBV30 . AWSRQTNSPLH
TRBV6-2/TRBV6-3 . ASSLQGHGYT
TRBV18 TRBD2 ASSHTSGSSYEQY
TRBV6-2/TRBV6-3 . ASSYGTTNEKLF
TRBV12-5 . ASGPGSRSYEQY
TRBV7-6 TRBD1 ASSAVGDRGEETQY
TRBV4-3 . ASSQDQGWTDTQY
TRBV18 TRBD1 ASSPPGTGAFYEQY
TRBV27 . ASRAAGANVLT
TRBV25-1 TRBD2 ASTSGIGDGANVLT